This TCR beta chain appears in the sequencing data of a study of sequential checkpoint blockade in melanoma. Study details: Arm A got nivolumab then ipilimumab; arm B the reverse, 1:1. Both treatment sequences were followed by maintenance nivolumab.

The table came from immunoSEQ multiplex PCR; TCRdb's copy has only in-frame clones and leaves some out. The sample carries 30,000 to 45,000 clones, around nine tenths recorded once. From germline, CDR1 is MNHNS and CDR2 SASEGT. V lost 10 bases, J lost 4 bases, and 4 bases stayed unmatched. This CDR3 has 12 residues. Sample treatment: randomized to nivolumab then ipilimumab (arm A) or the reverse (arm B). Live CD3+CD8+ CD19− CD56− cells were sorted from PBMCs. The sequenced sample was CD8+ T cells sorted from blood (inferred from file names), obtained from a patient given nivolumab and ipilimumab in sequence. The genes are TRBV6-1 and TRBJ2-1; 7 positions match TRBD1. The receptor was derived from a human donor with melanoma. The CDR3 region is CATGQMYNEQFF. CDR3 DNA: TGTGCCACGGGACAGATGTACAATGAGCAGTTCTTC.